A single sample is the source of the 21 T cell receptor beta chains below, sequenced in a study of blood T cell repertoires in COVID-19. Assay: immunoSEQ multiplex PCR; the TCRdb copy retains only in-frame clones and omits some. The data show roughly 400,000 clones, 75% to 90% seen once. The specimen sequenced was PBMCs or T cells enriched from blood (not recorded which). Receptors originate from a man aged 30 to 45 who had recovered from COVID-19.

The chain recombines TRBV3-1 (or the pseudogene TRBV3-2) with TRBJ2-1; 10 positions agree with TRBD2. Germline CDR1 reads LGHDT; CDR2 reads YNNKEL (reference sequence). The CDR3 consists of 14 residues. V shed 2 bases and J 9 bases; nucleotides not matched to a gene: 4. The CDR3 DNA reads TGTGCCAGCAGCCAACTAGCGGGAGAAGCTGAGCAGTTCTTC. Translated, it gives CASSQLAGEAEQFF.

To note about this clone: Other DNA sequences from this sample encode an identical CDR3 as well. The chain employs TRBV7-9 and TRBJ1-1; TRBD1 might be the D (5 bases). CDR3 length equals 14 residues. Looked up from germline, CDR1 is SEHNR and CDR2 is FQNEAQ (reference sequence). The V end lost 0 bases, the J end lost 0 bases, and 5 bases lay between the germline ends. The CDR3 here is CASSLAGVNTEAFF. The CDR3 DNA is TGTGCCAGCAGCTTAGCAGGGGTGAACACTGAAGCTTTCTTT.

This chain uses TRBV7-3 with TRBJ2-1, with D perhaps matching TRBD2 (7 bases). V dropped 6 bases and J dropped 7 bases, with 13 bases sitting between them. CDR3 length equals 13 residues. Germline assignment: CDR1 SGHTA and CDR2 FQGTGA. CDR3 DNA: TGTGCCAGCAGACCCAGGGGAGGGAATGAGCAGTTCTTC. Translated: CASRPRGGNEQFF.

The CDR3 sequence is CASSEYSGGISYEQYF. CDR3 in DNA: TGTGCCAGCAGTGAATATAGTGGCGGGATTTCCTACGAGCAGTACTTC. The chain is built from TRBV25-1 and TRBJ2-7, with D perhaps matching TRBD2 (6 bases). CDR1 is MGHDK and CDR2 is SYGVNS in the germline V gene. The CDR3 is 16 residues long. V gave up 0 bases and J gave up 1 base, with 13 bases separating them.

The chain joins TRBV25-1 to TRBJ1-1, with a weak D call TRBD1 (5 bases). This CDR3 comprises 15 residues. In germline, CDR1 is MGHDK, CDR2 SYGVNS. The ends were cut back, 1 base at V and 6 bases at J, with 15 bases in the middle. CDR3 nucleotides: TGTGCCAGCAGTGAATTTCGGGGGGAACACTCTGAAGCTTTCTTT. As protein: CASSEFRGEHSEAFF.

The V gene is TRBV19, the J gene TRBJ1-1; D may be TRBD1 (6 bases). The V end was cut by 7 bases, the J end by 1 base, with 16 bases between. This CDR3 has 15 residues. The V gene's germline CDR1 is LNHDA and CDR2 SQIVND (reference sequence). CDR3 sequence reads: CASTTLDRENTEAFF. DNA of the CDR3: TGTGCCAGTACCACCCTGGACAGAGAGAACACTGAAGCTTTCTTT.

This chain uses TRBV2 with TRBJ1-1; 7 bases fit TRBD1. The V and J ends lost 2 bases and 3 bases, in that order; junction bases with no gene match: 3. CDR1 is SNHLY and CDR2 is FYNNEI in the germline V gene. This CDR3 comprises 14 residues. CDR3 bases: TGTGCCAGCAGTGAACAGGGGGAGTACACTGAAGCTTTCTTT. Amino acid sequence: CASSEQGEYTEAFF.

J is TRBJ1-1 and V is TRBV5-1; 7 bases match TRBD1. Germline CDR1 SGHRS, CDR2 YFSETQ. The CDR3 has 16 residues. Trimming took 5 bases from V and 0 from J; bases not matched to a gene: 10. The CDR3 is CASRDRAAGVNTEAFF. Written as DNA, the CDR3 is TGCGCCAGCAGAGACAGGGCTGCTGGGGTGAACACTGAAGCTTTCTTT.

V and J are TRBV7-2 and TRBJ2-7; D uncertain. The germline V and J ends were trimmed by 1 base and 4 bases, with 17 bases remaining between them. This CDR3 comprises 16 residues. Germline values: CDR1 SGHTA, CDR2 FQGNSA. The CDR3: CASSLDLDLVIYEQYF. For the CDR3, the DNA is TGTGCCAGCAGCTTAGATCTTGACTTGGTTATTTACGAGCAGTACTTC.

The chain recombines TRBV6-2 or TRBV6-3 with TRBJ2-3, with 11 bases that match TRBD2. The length of the CDR3 is 18 residues. The germline gives CDR1 MNHEY, CDR2 SVGEGT. Unmatched junction bases numbered 10, after V lost 2 bases and J lost 3 bases. In DNA, the CDR3 is TGTGCCAGCAGTTACGCCAGACTAGCGGGATTGTTGACAGATACGCAGTATTTT. It is translated as CASSYARLAGLLTDTQYF.

The chain links TRBV27 to TRBJ1-5; D is perhaps TRBD1 (5 bases). The CDR3 contains 16 residues. CDR1 and CDR2 from the germline V gene are MNHEY and SMNVEV (reference sequence). V was trimmed by 3 bases and J by 5 bases, leaving 17 bases between them. CDR3 DNA sequence: TGTGCCAGCAGTTTCCAAGGGACGGGAGCGTATCAGCCCCAGCATTTT. This sequence encodes CASSFQGTGAYQPQHF.

In its sample, this clone was seen a few times. This chain links TRBV7-2 with TRBJ1-5; D may be TRBD1 (5 bases). The CDR3 has 15 amino acids. CDR1 SGHTA and CDR2 FQGNSA come from the germline V gene. The ends were cut back, 1 base at V and 5 bases at J, with 12 bases in the middle. DNA for the CDR3: TGTGCCAGCAGCTTAGAATCAGGGAGGCATCAGCCCCAGCATTTT. Encoded protein: CASSLESGRHQPQHF.

The genes are TRBV28 and TRBJ1-2, with 7 bases identical to TRBD1. Germline values: CDR1 MDHEN, CDR2 SYDVKM. The V segment lost 4 bases and the J segment 3 bases; nucleotides outside the gene matches: 8. The CDR3 consists of 15 residues. The CDR3: CASSSQGEWDYGYTF. The CDR3 DNA sequence: TGTGCCAGCAGTTCCCAGGGGGAATGGGACTATGGCTACACCTTC.

This chain joins TRBV3-1 (or the pseudogene TRBV3-2) and TRBJ2-7; 7 bases match TRBD2. The J segment lost 3 bases and the V segment lost 1 base, leaving 6 bases of the junction unmatched. The germline gives CDR1 LGHDT, CDR2 YNNKEL (reference sequence). The CDR3 spans 15 residues. The CDR3 loop reads CASSQGLAEGYEQYF. As DNA, the CDR3 is TGTGCCAGCAGCCAAGGGCTAGCGGAGGGCTACGAGCAGTACTTC.

V usage is TRBV1 and J usage is TRBJ2-2; TRBD1 is the table's D call and was not checked against the DNA. TRBV1 is marked as a pseudogene. The CDR3 runs 15 residues. The CDR3 bases are TGCACCAGCAGCCAAGAACAGGGGGACACCGGGGAGCTGTTTTTT. Translating gives CTSSQEQGDTGELFF.

This sequence joins TRBV7-8 and TRBJ2-7; weak D call: TRBD1 (6 bases). Trimming left V 6 bases short and J 2 bases short, with 14 bases between. CDR3 size: 14 residues. Per the germline V gene, CDR1 is SGHVS and CDR2 is FQNEAQ. In DNA, the CDR3 is TGTGCCAGCAGACCGGGACACGAAACCTACGAGCAGTACTTC. This codes for CASRPGHETYEQYF.

This clone was seen more than once but under ten times. The chain joins TRBV25-1 to TRBJ1-1, with 9 bases fitting TRBD1. The J segment lost 8 bases and the V segment lost 1 base, leaving 14 bases of the junction unmatched. This CDR3 region has 17 residues. CDR1 is MGHDK and CDR2 is SYGVNS in the germline V gene. The DNA of the CDR3 is TGTGCCAGCAGTGAATCATCGTGGACAGGGGCACCGCCAGAAGCTTTCTTT. This encodes CASSESSWTGAPPEAFF.

V usage is TRBV7-8 and J usage is TRBJ2-1; 14 bases are shared with TRBD2. V lost 2 bases, J lost 7 bases, and 4 bases stayed unmatched. The CDR3 is 16 residues long. Germline V CDR1 and CDR2: SGHVS, FQNEAQ. CDR3 sequence reads: CASSLRGTSGRNEQFF. In nucleotides, the CDR3 is TGTGCCAGCAGCTTAAGAGGGACTAGCGGGAGAAATGAGCAGTTCTTC.

The chain joins TRBV19 to TRBJ1-4; weak D call: TRBD1 (5 bases). This CDR3 region has 14 residues. V lost 7 bases, J lost 10 bases, and 19 bases lay in between. Germline CDR1 reads LNHDA; CDR2 reads SQIVND (reference sequence). The DNA for the CDR3 is TGTGCCAGTAATGGGGGGACCGACCGGGGAAAACTGTTTTTT. Protein product: CASNGGTDRGKLFF.

The V gene is TRBV4-1, the J gene TRBJ1-2; D perhaps matches TRBD1 (5 bases). Germline loops: CDR1 MGHRA, CDR2 YSYEKL. The CDR3 consists of 16 residues. Trimming pared 4 bases from V and 3 bases from J, leaving 18 bases between. CDR3 in DNA: TGCGCCAGCAGCCCCAAACCGGCACAGGATCACTATGGCTACACCTTC. This encodes CASSPKPAQDHYGYTF.

The chain employs TRBV10-1 and TRBJ2-3; D unresolved. Per the germline V gene, CDR1 is WNHNN and CDR2 is SYGVQD (reference sequence). V lost 5 bases and J lost 6, with 12 bases in between. This CDR3 comprises 13 residues. CDR3 bases: TGCGCCAGCAGTTCTACCATAGCTGATACGCAGTATTTT. Translated: CASSSTIADTQYF.